This TCR beta chain was sequenced during a study of Graves' ophthalmopathy and Graves' hyperthyroidism. Study-level findings and limits: Predictions made by the model for ophthalmopathy progression reached roughly 70% sensitivity and roughly 75% specificity.

The CDR3 has 15 residues. Trimming took 5 bases from V and 4 from J; bases not matched to a gene: 5. At least ten counts were recorded for this clonotype. The antigen remains undetermined. The sequenced template was RNA, covering the TCR beta CDR3 region. Scientists carried out first-round RT-PCR using HTBI primers and then a second-round multiplex PCR. TCRdb redid the calling of the multiplex PCR reads with MiXCR, one entry per CDR3 protein. The sample consists of under 350,000 distinct CDR3 sequences, under 20% of them appearing once. Sequencing input: peripheral blood. V and J are TRBV12-3 or TRBV12-4 and TRBJ1-2; 12 bases line up with TRBD1. The clonotype comes from an adult man with Graves' ophthalmopathy. The CDR3 loop reads CASSPQGQGAYGYTF. CDR3 bases: TGTGCCAGCAGTCCCCAGGGACAGGGGGCCTATGGCTACACCTTC.